One sample yielded the 2 T cell receptor beta chains listed below, sequenced in a study of long-term antiretroviral therapy in people with HIV. Sequencing relied on immunoSEQ assay v3.0, run at survey level. Using immunoSEQ multiplex PCR, the repertoire was profiled, and TCRdb retains in-frame clones only, with some absent. The table has about 40,000 clones, approximately 89% seen once; the top ten hold roughly 5%. The sample was unsorted PBMCs, taken 0.1 years before starting antiretroviral therapy. Every receptor here comes from a woman in her 50s with HIV.

V is TRBV4-1 and J is TRBJ2-2; D unresolved. The CDR3 totals 16 residues. Germline V gives CDR1 MGHRA, CDR2 YSYEKL. The germline V and J ends were trimmed by 2 bases and 6 bases, with 16 bases remaining between them. In nucleotides, the CDR3 is TGCGCCAGCAGCCAATATCCAATCCCCGGGTCCGGGGAGCTGTTTTTT. It encodes CASSQYPIPGSGELFF.

This clone was detected only once. The chain is built from TRBV30 and TRBJ1-4, with 7 bases that match TRBD1. CDR3 length equals 14 residues. V lost 4 bases, J lost 6 bases, and 8 bases stayed unmatched. The germline V gene encodes CDR1 GTSNPN and CDR2 SVGIG (reference sequence). The CDR3 DNA reads TGTGCCTGGACCTACGGGACAGCAGATGAAAAACTGTTTTTT. As protein: CAWTYGTADEKLFF.